This T cell receptor beta chain was identified during a study of T cells in Graves' hyperthyroidism and ophthalmopathy. Comments on this clonotype: The antigen is undetermined.

Using RNA transcripts as the source, TCR beta CDR3 regions were amplified. Researchers ran a first-round RT-PCR on the TCR CDR3 using the HTBI primer set. TCRdb reprocessed the multiplex PCR reads with MiXCR, giving one entry per CDR3 protein. The sample carries hundreds of thousands of distinct CDR3 sequences, 14% recorded once. The definition of stable Graves' hyperthyroidism was no ophthalmopathy progression within 18 months. Hyperthyroidism was newly diagnosed in patients aged 18 to 65 (duration under 2 months). Researchers barred patients who had uncontrolled infection, other autoimmune disease, pregnancy or lactation. V shed 7 bases and J shed 6 bases, with 17 bases lying between them. The V gene's germline CDR1 is LNHDA and CDR2 SQIVND (reference sequence). This CDR3 is 14 amino acids long. Study observations and caveats: Most thyroid clonotypes with frequency above 0.001 were detected in blood.

The sequence derives from a woman aged 18-29 years with Graves' hyperthyroidism. The source material was blood. This chain uses TRBV19 with TRBJ2-3, with D tentatively TRBD2 (6 bases). CDR3 residues: CASTEGTPPDTQYF. For the CDR3, the DNA is TGTGCCAGTACAGAGGGGACTCCCCCGGATACGCAGTATTTT.